This T cell receptor (beta chain) derives from a study of blood T cell repertoires in COVID-19. Here immunoSEQ multiplex PCR was the method, and the copy in TCRdb shows in-frame clones only, minus some. In the table there are about 81,000 clones, around 92% of which are singletons. The germline V gene has CDR1 MNHEY and CDR2 SVGEGT. This CDR3 region has 14 residues. The V end was cut by 3 bases, the J end by 0 bases, with 8 bases between. Material: peripheral blood. The genes are TRBV6-2 or TRBV6-3 and TRBJ1-1; D is ambiguous. This receptor was taken from a woman aged 45 to 65 in a cohort sampled during active COVID-19. CDR3 region: CASSYYSLNTEAFF. CDR3 coding DNA: TGTGCCAGCAGTTATTACAGCCTGAACACTGAAGCTTTCTTT.